Listed here are 18 T cell receptor beta chains from one sample, sequenced in a study of TIL therapy for anti-PD-1-resistant metastatic lung cancer. Sequencing used immunoSEQ v3. The assay was immunoSEQ multiplex PCR, and TCRdb's table has in-frame clones only and misses some. This repertoire shows roughly 57,000 clones, over 75% found once; its top ten account for approximately 3%. Stated time point: pre-treatment sample, taken before nivolumab and TIL therapy. Sequencing was performed on blood, taken at baseline. The receptors originated from a person aged 30 to 80 with non-small cell lung cancer.

The chain carries TRBV2 and TRBJ1-2, with 7 bases identical to TRBD1. Looked up from germline, CDR1 is SNHLY and CDR2 is FYNNEI. The ends lost 6 bases at V and 1 base at J; junction bases unmatched: 2. This CDR3 region has 13 residues. In DNA form, the CDR3 reads TGTGCCAGCAGGGGGGACAGTAACTATGGCTACACCTTC. It specifies CASRGDSNYGYTF.

The rearrangement joins TRBV18 to TRBJ2-3, with 8 bases lining up with TRBD2. Germline V gene lookup returns CDR1 KGHSH and CDR2 LQKENI. The V and J ends lost 1 base and 5 bases, in that order; junction bases with no gene match: 8. The CDR3 length is 16 residues. The CDR3, as DNA: TGTGCCAGCTCACCACGGCTGGCGGGGGGTGAAGATACGCAGTATTTT. This translates into CASSPRLAGGEDTQYF.

Only a few counts were recorded for this clone. This chain links TRBV4-1 with TRBJ2-1; 7 nucleotides agree with TRBD2. The CDR3 is 13 amino acids. Germline CDR1 and CDR2: MGHRA and YSYEKL. V shed 3 bases and J 7 bases; nucleotides not matched to a gene: 3. The CDR3 bases are TGCGCCAGCAGCCACCTCGGGAGGAATGAGCAGTTCTTC. Translation: CASSHLGRNEQFF.

J is TRBJ2-7 and V is TRBV4-2; 12 bases are a match to TRBD2. J lost 2 bases, V lost 1 base, and 3 bases had no gene match. The CDR3 runs 16 residues. The V gene's germline CDR1 is LGHNA and CDR2 YNFKEQ. The CDR3 DNA sequence: TGTGCCAGCAGCCAAGGGACTAGCGGGATCCCCTACGAGCAGTACTTC. This codes for CASSQGTSGIPYEQYF.

The J gene is TRBJ2-1, the V gene TRBV4-3; D is possibly TRBD1 or TRBD2 (6 bases each). From germline, CDR1 is LGHNA and CDR2 YSLEER. This CDR3 is built from 12 residues. The V end lost 8 bases, the J end lost 9 bases, and 14 bases lay between the germline ends. The CDR3 spells CASSYGGTEQFF. The CDR3 coding sequence is TGCGCCAGCTCTTACGGGGGCACTGAGCAGTTCTTC.

The rearrangement uses TRBV10-1 and TRBJ2-2, with D hard to call. Germline CDR1 WNHNN, CDR2 SYGVQD (reference sequence). This CDR3 has 13 amino acids. Trimming left V 5 bases short and J 8 bases short, with 12 bases between. CDR3 amino acids: CASSSVNPGELFF. In DNA, the CDR3 is TGCGCCAGCAGTTCGGTTAACCCAGGGGAGCTGTTTTTT.

The chain combines TRBV7-9 with TRBJ1-1; 7 bases are shared with TRBD1. The CDR3 extends over 14 amino acids. Germline CDR1 and CDR2: SEHNR and FQNEAQ (reference sequence). V lost 1 base and J lost 5; bases outside the gene matches: 4. This CDR3 is CASSLVQGKTEAFF. As DNA, the CDR3 is TGTGCCAGCAGCTTAGTACAGGGGAAGACTGAAGCTTTCTTT.

The chain links TRBV5-1 to TRBJ2-6, with D hard to call. Trimming left V 4 bases short and J 1 base short, with 12 bases between. Per germline, CDR1 SGHRS and CDR2 YFSETQ. The CDR3 consists of 16 residues. This chain's CDR3 is CASSRDMGSGANVLTF. In DNA form, the CDR3 reads TGCGCCAGCAGCAGAGATATGGGATCTGGGGCCAACGTCCTGACTTTC.

This chain links TRBV3-1 (or the pseudogene TRBV3-2) with TRBJ1-1; the match to TRBD1 covers 8 bases. Unmatched junction bases numbered 3, after V lost 4 bases and J lost 5 bases. This CDR3 spans 13 amino acids. Germline lookup yields CDR1 LGHDT and CDR2 YNNKEL (reference sequence). CDR3 DNA sequence: TGTGCCAGCAGCCCCGACAGGGGTACTGAAGCTTTCTTT. As protein: CASSPDRGTEAFF.

The gene calls are TRBV19 and TRBJ2-5; no definite D call. CDR1 and CDR2 from the germline V gene are LNHDA and SQIVND (reference sequence). The CDR3 is 11 amino acids. The V gene lost 6 bases and the J gene lost 0 bases, with 2 bases spanning the gap. CDR3 sequence: CASRDQETQYF. In nucleotides, the CDR3 is TGTGCCAGTAGGGACCAAGAGACCCAGTACTTC.

This clone has more than one count but fewer than ten. The chain has TRBV7-6 and TRBJ1-6; 7 bases are shared with TRBD1. The junction had 2 bases not matched to a gene; V was cut back by 5 bases and J by 1 base. Germline loops: CDR1 SGHVS, CDR2 FNYEAQ. There are 15 residues in the CDR3. CDR3 in amino acids: CASSRGQSYNSPLHF. The CDR3 DNA reads TGTGCCAGCAGCCGGGGACAGTCCTATAATTCACCCCTCCACTTT.

J is TRBJ2-4 and V is TRBV6-2 or TRBV6-3; 11 nucleotides align to TRBD2. The V gene's germline CDR1 is MNHEY and CDR2 SVGEGT. The CDR3 is made up of 16 amino acids. The V and J ends lost 4 bases and 6 bases, in that order; junction bases with no gene match: 8. The CDR3, as DNA: TGTGCCAGCAGTTCGCAGACTAGCGGGAATCGAAACATTCAGTACTTC. It specifies CASSSQTSGNRNIQYF.

This clone has only one observation. The CDR3 nucleotides are TGCGCCAGCAGCTTGGGGGTGAACACCGGGGAGCTGTTTTTT. This translates into CASSLGVNTGELFF. The rearrangement links TRBV5-1 to TRBJ2-2; D is uncertain. The CDR3 is 14 amino acids. The V and J ends lost 0 bases and 1 base respectively, with 4 bases between them. In germline, CDR1 is SGHRS, CDR2 YFSETQ. The complete variable domain, with remaining parts taken from reference TRBV5-1 and TRBJ2-2, reads KAGVTQTPRYLIKTRGQQVTLSCSPISGHRSVSWYQQTPGQGLQFLFEYFSETQRNKGNFPGRFSGRQFSNSRSEMNVSTLELGDSALYLCASSLGVNTGELFFGEGSRLTVL.

This chain uses TRBV11-3 with TRBJ2-3; perhaps D is TRBD1 or TRBD2 (6 bases each). The CDR3 sequence is 15 residues long. Germline assignment: CDR1 SGHNT and CDR2 YENEEA. With 1 base removed from V and 2 bases from J, the gap between germline ends came to 10 bases. The CDR3 coding sequence is TGTGCCAGCAGCTTAGGGGGGGCTTACACAGATACGCAGTATTTT. Translation: CASSLGGAYTDTQYF.

The chain combines TRBV29-1 with TRBJ1-2; 8 bases match TRBD1. This CDR3 has 11 amino acids. Losses at the gene ends were 7 bases for V and 12 bases for J; bases not matched to a gene: 10. Germline values: CDR1 SQVTM, CDR2 ANQGSEA. The DNA for the CDR3 is TGCAGCGCCAAGGACAGGGTGGTTGACACCTTC. Its protein is CSAKDRVVDTF. Looking up the rest from reference TRBV29-1 and TRBJ1-2 gives the full variable domain: SAVISQKPSRDICQRGTSLTIQCQVDSQVTMMFWYRQQPGQSLTLIATANQGSEATYESGFVIDKFPISRPNLTFSTLTVSNMSPEDSSIYLCSAKDRVVDTFGSGTRLTVV.

CDR3: CASTRKGLTPYEQYF. CDR3 nucleotide sequence: TGTGCCAGCACCAGAAAGGGACTCACCCCCTACGAGCAGTACTTC. The chain is built from TRBV11-3 and TRBJ2-7; D might be TRBD2 (6 bases). The CDR3 contains 15 residues. Trimming cost V 7 bases and J 2 bases, with 18 bases left between them. Looked up from germline, CDR1 is SGHNT and CDR2 is YENEEA.

This sequence joins TRBV7-3 and TRBJ2-5; tentative D call: TRBD2 (5 bases). The germline CDR1 and CDR2 sequences are SGHTA and FQGTGA. Trimming removed 4 bases at V and 1 base at J, with 7 bases between. The CDR3 is made up of 13 amino acids. CDR3 bases: TGTGCCAGCAGCTCCCTAGCCCAAGAGACCCAGTACTTC. Protein product: CASSSLAQETQYF.

The J gene is TRBJ1-5, the V gene TRBV9; unclear D gene. This CDR3 has 14 residues. Germline V CDR1 and CDR2: SGDLS, YYNGEE. V was shortened by 1 base and J by 5 bases, with 10 bases between the two germline ends. CDR3 residues: CASSVTGSYQPQHF. CDR3 nucleotide sequence: TGTGCCAGCAGCGTAACGGGCAGCTATCAGCCCCAGCATTTT.